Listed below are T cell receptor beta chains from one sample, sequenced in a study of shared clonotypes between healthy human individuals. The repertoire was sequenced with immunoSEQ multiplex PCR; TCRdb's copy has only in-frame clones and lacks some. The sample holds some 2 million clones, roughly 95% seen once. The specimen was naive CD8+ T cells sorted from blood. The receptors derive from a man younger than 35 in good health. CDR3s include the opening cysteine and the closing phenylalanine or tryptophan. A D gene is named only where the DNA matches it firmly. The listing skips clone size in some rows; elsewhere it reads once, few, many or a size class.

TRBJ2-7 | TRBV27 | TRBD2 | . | CASSLYPTSGSYNVYEQYF | TGTGCCAGCAGTTTATACCCCACTAGCGGGAGTTACAATGTCTACGAGCAGTACTTC
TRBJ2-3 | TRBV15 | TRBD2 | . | CATSRGTSGSTDTQYF | TGTGCCACCAGCAGAGGGACTAGCGGGAGCACAGATACGCAGTATTTT
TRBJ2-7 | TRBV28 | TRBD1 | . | CASSSFGTGLHEQYF | TGTGCCAGCAGTTCCTTTGGGACAGGTCTCCACGAGCAGTACTTC
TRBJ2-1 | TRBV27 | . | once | CASSSFTDPAYNEQFF | TGTGCCAGCAGTTCATTTACGGATCCCGCCTACAATGAGCAGTTCTTC
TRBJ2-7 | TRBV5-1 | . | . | CASSLAGPSYEQYF | TGCGCCAGCAGCTTGGCAGGGCCCTCCTACGAGCAGTACTTC
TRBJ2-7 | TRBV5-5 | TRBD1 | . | CASSYTPTGVHPQYEQYF | TGTGCCAGCAGCTATACACCGACAGGGGTCCACCCTCAATACGAGCAGTACTTC
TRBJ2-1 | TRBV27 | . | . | CASSSRVGGHEQFF | TGTGCCAGCAGTTCCCGCGTTGGGGGCCATGAGCAGTTCTTC
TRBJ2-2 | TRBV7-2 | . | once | CASSLVDTASAKGGELFF | TGTGCCAGCAGCTTAGTCGATACGGCTAGCGCCAAGGGCGGGGAGCTGTTTTTT
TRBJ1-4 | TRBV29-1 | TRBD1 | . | CSVRWGQYEKLFF | TGCAGCGTTCGATGGGGACAGTATGAAAAACTGTTTTTT
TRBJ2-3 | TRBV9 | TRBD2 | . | CASSVGLAPSTDTQYF | TGTGCCAGCAGCGTAGGACTAGCGCCCAGCACAGATACGCAGTATTTT
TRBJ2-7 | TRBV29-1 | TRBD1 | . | CSVHTRDRHSYEQYF | TGCAGCGTCCATACCCGGGACAGGCACTCCTACGAGCAGTACTTC
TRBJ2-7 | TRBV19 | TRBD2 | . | CASSIDWEGGNEQYF | TGTGCCAGTAGTATCGATTGGGAGGGAGGAAACGAGCAGTACTTC
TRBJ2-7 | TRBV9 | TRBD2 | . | CASSVSGETYEQYF | TGTGCCAGCAGCGTTAGCGGGGAAACCTACGAGCAGTACTTC
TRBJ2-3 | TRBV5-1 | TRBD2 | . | CASRRGGLIDTQYF | TGCGCCAGCAGGCGGGGGGGCCTGATAGATACGCAGTATTTT
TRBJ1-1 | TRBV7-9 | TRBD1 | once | CASSPGQGNTEAFF | TGTGCCAGCAGCCCCGGACAGGGGAACACTGAAGCTTTCTTT
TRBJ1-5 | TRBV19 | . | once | CASREGGYSNQPQHF | TGTGCCAGCAGAGAGGGGGGTTATAGCAATCAGCCCCAGCATTTT
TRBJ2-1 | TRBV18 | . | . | CASSPAGGSDEQFF | TGTGCCAGCTCACCTGCCGGGGGAAGCGATGAGCAGTTCTTC
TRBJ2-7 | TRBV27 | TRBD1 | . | CASSLRTGGEQYF | TGTGCCAGCAGTTTAAGGACAGGAGGCGAACAGTACTTC
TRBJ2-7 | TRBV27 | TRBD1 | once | CASASPGTGTYEQYF | TGTGCCAGCGCGTCTCCCGGGACAGGCACCTACGAGCAGTACTTC
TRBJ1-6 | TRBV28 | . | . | CASSAYSDNSPLHF | TGTGCCAGCAGTGCCTACTCGGATAATTCACCCCTCCACTTT
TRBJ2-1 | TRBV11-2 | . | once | CASSLVRGSYNEQFF | TGTGCCAGCAGCTTAGTAAGAGGGTCCTACAATGAGCAGTTCTTC
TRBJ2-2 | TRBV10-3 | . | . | CAVDRNTGELFF | TGTGCCGTCGACAGGAACACCGGGGAGCTGTTTTTT
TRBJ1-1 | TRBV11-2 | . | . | CASSPRTNTEAFF | TGTGCCAGCAGCCCCCGGACGAACACTGAAGCTTTCTTT
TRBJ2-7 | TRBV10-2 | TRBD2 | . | CASTDDRGGQYF | TGCGCCAGCACCGACGATCGGGGGGGGCAGTACTTC
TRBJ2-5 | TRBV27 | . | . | CASSSGRSKETQYF | TGTGCCAGCAGTTCGGGACGGAGCAAAGAGACCCAGTACTTC
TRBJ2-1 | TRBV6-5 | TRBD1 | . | CASSSGQGGVNEQFF | TGTGCCAGCAGTTCGGGACAGGGGGGCGTAAATGAGCAGTTCTTC
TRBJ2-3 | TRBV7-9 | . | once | CASSHSGLGWRGTDTQYF | TGTGCCAGCAGTCACTCAGGGCTCGGTTGGAGGGGCACAGATACGCAGTATTTT
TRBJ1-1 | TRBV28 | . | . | CASSLYRVNTEAFF | TGTGCCAGCAGTTTATACAGGGTGAACACTGAAGCTTTCTTT
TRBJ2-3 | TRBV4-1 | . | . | CASSQQRGTDTQYF | TGCGCCAGCAGCCAGCAGCGGGGCACAGATACGCAGTATTTT
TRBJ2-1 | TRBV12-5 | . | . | CASGFNPTGYYNEQFF | TGTGCTAGTGGTTTCAACCCGACAGGTTATTACAATGAGCAGTTCTTC
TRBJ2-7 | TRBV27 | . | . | CASSSSRGEQYF | TGTGCCAGCAGTTCCTCCCGGGGTGAGCAGTACTTC
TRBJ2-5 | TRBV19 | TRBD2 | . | CASSLAAGETQYF | TGTGCCAGTAGTTTGGCAGCGGGGGAGACCCAGTACTTC
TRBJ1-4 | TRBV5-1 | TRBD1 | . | CASSPPQDRVRLFF | TGCGCCAGCAGCCCACCTCAGGACAGGGTTAGACTGTTTTTT
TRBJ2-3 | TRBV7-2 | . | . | CASSYLVSTDTQYF | TGTGCCAGCAGCTACCTAGTCTCCACAGATACGCAGTATTTT
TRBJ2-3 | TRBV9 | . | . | CASSGLEGSGYTDTQYF | TGTGCCAGCAGCGGCTTGGAGGGATCCGGGTACACAGATACGCAGTATTTT
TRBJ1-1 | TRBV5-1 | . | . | CASSLDSGTEAFF | TGCGCCAGCAGCTTGGATAGCGGTACTGAAGCTTTCTTT
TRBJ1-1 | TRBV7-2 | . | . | CASSFRWNTEAFF | TGTGCCAGCAGCTTTAGGTGGAACACTGAAGCTTTCTTT
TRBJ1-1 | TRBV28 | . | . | CASSLGTEAFF | TGTGCCAGCAGTCTAGGGACTGAAGCTTTCTTT
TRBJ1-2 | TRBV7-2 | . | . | CASSYTGNYGYTF | TGTGCCAGCAGCTATACAGGGAACTATGGCTACACCTTC
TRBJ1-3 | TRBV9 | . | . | CASSAEGPFSGNTIYF | TGTGCCAGCAGCGCGGAAGGGCCATTCTCTGGAAACACCATATATTTT
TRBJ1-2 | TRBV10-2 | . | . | CASTDTYGYTF | TGCGCCAGCACAGACACCTATGGCTACACCTTC
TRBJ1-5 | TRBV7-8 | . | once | CASSLVMYGGRQPQHF | TGTGCCAGCAGCTTAGTTATGTATGGGGGCAGGCAGCCCCAGCATTTT
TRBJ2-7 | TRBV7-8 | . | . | CASSLIFSYEQYF | TGTGCCAGCAGCTTAATATTCTCCTACGAGCAGTACTTC